Sequencing of this T cell receptor (beta chain) was carried out in a study of control samples from healthy donors and cancer patients. Assay: immunoSEQ multiplex PCR; the TCRdb copy retains only in-frame clones and omits some. The table records approximately 100,000 clones, about 84% of them present only once. CDR3 length: 19 amino acids. Unmatched junction bases numbered 14, after V lost 4 bases and J lost 3 bases. In germline, CDR1 is LGHDT, CDR2 YNNKEL (reference sequence). The sample comprised blood. The chain joins TRBV3-1 (or the pseudogene TRBV3-2) to TRBJ2-3; 12 bases fit TRBD2. The receptor was derived from a middle-aged woman in good health. CDR3: CASSRSLAGGPIETDTQYF. CDR3 nucleotides: TGTGCCAGCAGCCGAAGTCTAGCGGGGGGGCCTATTGAAACAGATACGCAGTATTTT.